Below are 30 T cell receptor beta chains sequenced from a single sample in a study of T cells after yellow fever vaccination. TCRdb reprocessed the 5' RACE reads via MiXCR and lists one record per CDR3 protein. The table shows 300,000 to 350,000 distinct CDR3 sequences, with approximately 3.9% occurring only once. The specimen comprised PBMCs, sampled 5 days after the yellow fever booster vaccination. The receptors were gathered from a man aged 18-30 years who received the YFV17D yellow fever vaccine.

This clonotype appeared many times. The chain is built from TRBV18 and TRBJ2-3, with D possibly matching TRBD2 (6 bases). Trimming cost V 0 bases and J 4 bases, with 11 bases left between them. The CDR3 extends over 15 amino acids. Germline V lookup: CDR1 KGHSH, CDR2 LQKENI. The CDR3 region is CASSPPRGGPDTQYF. In DNA, the CDR3 is TGTGCCAGCTCACCACCGAGGGGAGGCCCAGATACGCAGTATTTT. Together with reference TRBV18 and TRBJ2-3, the CDR3 gives the full variable domain: NAGVMQNPRHLVRRRGQEARLRCSPMKGHSHVYWYRQLPEEGLKFMVYLQKENIIDESGMPKERFSAEFPKEGPSILRIQQVVRGDSAAYFCASSPPRGGPDTQYFGPGTRLTVL.

The rearrangement links TRBV4-1 to TRBJ1-6, with TRBD1 matching 8 bases. Trimming cost V 1 base and J 5 bases; bases outside gene matches: 1. Per the germline V gene, CDR1 is MGHRA and CDR2 is YSYEKL. This CDR3 is 15 amino acids long. CDR3 bases: TGCGCCAGCAGCCAAGGGGACAGGAATAATTCACCCCTCCACTTT. Amino acid sequence: CASSQGDRNNSPLHF.

This clonotype was observed many times. The V call is TRBV10-3, the J call TRBJ1-1; no firm D call. Trimming pared 3 bases from V and 1 base from J, leaving 6 bases between. The CDR3 loop spans 13 amino acids. Germline V lookup: CDR1 ENHRY, CDR2 SYGVKD. The chain's CDR3 is CAISDRGNTEAFF. CDR3 nucleotide sequence: TGTGCCATCAGTGATCGGGGGAACACTGAAGCTTTCTTT.

This chain joins TRBV15 and TRBJ2-7; D assignment may be TRBD1 or TRBD2 (5 bases each). The CDR3 has 13 residues. Trimming took 4 bases from V and 5 from J, leaving 12 bases between them. Germline-derived CDR1 and CDR2 are LNHNV and YYDKDF (reference sequence). The CDR3 sequence is CATSNLQGDEQYV. CDR3 sequence (DNA): TGTGCCACCAGCAATCTTCAGGGAGACGAGCAGTACGTC.

The chain couples TRBV4-3 to TRBJ1-5; tentative D call: TRBD1 (6 bases). Trimming left V 1 base short and J 0 bases short, with 13 bases between. The CDR3 has 17 amino acids. In germline, CDR1 is LGHNA, CDR2 YSLEER. The CDR3 here is CASSQGAGHNSNQPQHF. CDR3 DNA sequence: TGCGCCAGCAGCCAAGGGGCGGGACACAATAGCAATCAGCCCCAGCATTTT.

This clonotype was counted only a few times. J is TRBJ2-7 and V is TRBV24-1; D is tentatively TRBD1 or TRBD2 (6 bases each). Trimming took 7 bases from V and 5 from J, leaving 23 bases between them. Germline V gene sequence: CDR1 KGHDR, CDR2 SFDVKD. The CDR3 length is 16 residues. DNA for the CDR3: TGTGCCACCAGGACAAGTCGGGGGCTGCCAAAGGACGAGCAGTACGTC. The encoded protein is CATRTSRGLPKDEQYV.

Comments on this clonotype: A read error may be the cause here, since a much bigger clone is one base away. The chain joins TRBV6-5 to TRBJ1-1, with D possibly matching TRBD1 (5 bases). Deletions cut 5 bases from V and 6 bases from J, with 16 bases between. The CDR3 consists of 14 residues. Germline V gene lookup returns CDR1 MNHEY and CDR2 SVGAGI. The CDR3 loop is CASSHQGGHSEAFF. The CDR3 bases are TGTGCCAGCAGTCATCAGGGCGGGCACTCTGAAGCTTTCTTT.

The gene calls are TRBV14 and TRBJ2-7; D is undetermined. The CDR3 loop spans 11 amino acids. The V end was cut by 4 bases, the J end by 3 bases, with 4 bases between. CDR1 is SGHDN, CDR2 FVKESK, per germline. CDR3 in amino acids: CASSLHYEQYF. The CDR3 DNA follows: TGTGCCAGCAGCCTTCACTACGAGCAGTACTTC.

The V gene is TRBV7-9, the J gene TRBJ1-1; D not certain. The CDR3 contains 14 residues. Trimming left V 3 bases short and J 1 base short, with 9 bases between. CDR1 and CDR2 from the germline V gene are SEHNR and FQNEAQ (reference sequence). CDR3: CASSFVSGNTEAFF. CDR3 bases: TGTGCCAGCAGCTTTGTTTCTGGGAACACTGAAGCTTTCTTT.

The chain has TRBV29-1 and TRBJ2-7, with 12 bases fitting TRBD1. The CDR3 contains 13 residues. Germline V gene sequence: CDR1 SQVTM, CDR2 ANQGSEA. The trim removed 4 bases at V and 3 bases at J, leaving 1 base unmatched. The CDR3 nucleotides are TGCAGCGTTGGGGACAGGGGGCTCTACGAGCAGTACTTC. Its protein product is CSVGDRGLYEQYF.

This clonotype has more than one count but fewer than ten. The rearrangement uses TRBV4-1 and TRBJ2-7, with a possible D match to TRBD1 (5 bases). Germline V CDR1 and CDR2: MGHRA, YSYEKL. Between the trimmed V and J ends, which lost 1 base and 0 bases, there was a span of 16 bases. The CDR3 contains 17 residues. CDR3 region: CASSQGTGRPRSYEQYF. CDR3 in DNA: TGCGCCAGCAGCCAAGGAACAGGCCGGCCTCGCTCCTACGAGCAGTACTTC.

The rearrangement uses TRBV7-9 and TRBJ1-1, with D perhaps matching TRBD1 (5 bases). Per the germline V gene, CDR1 is SEHNR and CDR2 is FQNEAQ (reference sequence). The CDR3 contains 12 residues. Trimming took off 5 bases at V and 7 bases at J, with 11 bases between the two ends. The CDR3 DNA reads TGTGCCAGCAGCCCTCGGGACCGTGAAGCTTTCTTT. Its translation: CASSPRDREAFF. Combining the CDR3 with reference TRBV7-9 and TRBJ1-1 gives the whole variable domain DTGVSQNPRHKITKRGQNVTFRCDPISEHNRLYWYRQTLGQGPEFLTYFQNEAQLEKSRLLSDRFSAERPKGSFSTLEIQRTEQGDSAMYLCASSPRDREAFFGQGTRLTVV.

This rearrangement joins TRBV5-1 to TRBJ2-2, with 10 bases aligning to TRBD2. Germline V CDR1 and CDR2: SGHRS, YFSETQ. This CDR3 comprises 15 residues. Trimming removed 3 bases from V and 7 bases from J; junction bases left unmatched: 6. DNA of the CDR3: TGCGCCAGCAGCTCAGCGGGGGGGCGTCACGGGGAGCTGTTTTTT. Its translation is CASSSAGGRHGELFF.

At least ten counts were recorded for this clonotype. This chain joins TRBV7-6 and TRBJ1-2; unclear D gene. This CDR3 has 14 amino acids. V was trimmed by 1 base and J by 3 bases, leaving 9 bases between them. The V gene's germline CDR1 is SGHVS and CDR2 FNYEAQ. CDR3 sequence (DNA): TGTGCCAGCAGCTTAGGAGGAGGAGACTATGGCTACACCTTC. Protein product: CASSLGGGDYGYTF.

The chain recombines TRBV5-1 with TRBJ2-1; D may correspond to TRBD1 or TRBD2 (6 bases each). Trimming removed 3 bases at V and 7 bases at J, with 20 bases between. Germline V lookup: CDR1 SGHRS, CDR2 YFSETQ. The length of the CDR3 is 16 residues. CDR3 loop: CASSWGRGAAGNEQFF. The CDR3, as DNA: TGCGCCAGCAGCTGGGGAAGGGGGGCCGCTGGGAATGAGCAGTTCTTC.

This clonotype was observed a few times. The chain is built from TRBV5-1 and TRBJ1-1; D possibly corresponds to TRBD1 (5 bases). The CDR3 totals 15 residues. CDR1 SGHRS and CDR2 YFSETQ come from the germline V gene. V was trimmed by 7 bases and J by 1 base, leaving 17 bases between them. In nucleotides, the CDR3 is TGCGCCAGCCAGATCTTGGGACGGGGGAACACTGAAGCTTTCTTT. It is translated as CASQILGRGNTEAFF.

This clonotype occurred a few times. The chain employs TRBV29-1 and TRBJ2-7; 7 bases are shared with TRBD1. Trimming at V came to 7 bases and at J to 0 bases, leaving 3 bases not matched to a gene. Germline CDR1 and CDR2: SQVTM and ANQGSEA. The CDR3 spans 12 residues. The CDR3 loop is CSGRDSSYEQYF. CDR3 DNA sequence: TGCAGCGGACGGGACAGCTCCTACGAGCAGTACTTC.

The rearrangement links TRBV27 to TRBJ2-7, with D perhaps assigned TRBD1 or TRBD2 (6 bases each). Germline V gene sequence: CDR1 MNHEY, CDR2 SMNVEV (reference sequence). The CDR3 loop spans 14 amino acids. V was trimmed by 4 bases and J by 2 bases, leaving 12 bases between them. Here the CDR3 reads CASSSGGLAYEQYF. DNA for the CDR3: TGTGCCAGCAGTTCCGGGGGCCTCGCCTACGAGCAGTACTTC.

This clonotype appeared a few times. The chain joins TRBV7-8 to TRBJ2-1; 9 bases are a match to TRBD2. The CDR3 runs 16 residues. Trimming at V came to 5 bases and at J to 7 bases, leaving 12 bases not matched to a gene. Germline V gives CDR1 SGHVS, CDR2 FQNEAQ. The CDR3 sequence is CASSALNSGGINEQFF. CDR3 DNA: TGTGCCAGCAGCGCGTTAAATAGCGGGGGAATTAATGAGCAGTTCTTC.

The gene calls are TRBV4-2 and TRBJ2-5; a weak D match, TRBD2 (6 bases). Trimming pared 4 bases from V and 4 bases from J, leaving 16 bases between. This CDR3 comprises 15 residues. CDR1 and CDR2 (germline): LGHNA, YNFKEQ. The DNA for the CDR3 is TGTGCCAGCAGCCGGTTCCCGACTAGTGGAGAGACCCAGTACTTC. Translated: CASSRFPTSGETQYF.

This clonotype came up many times. This chain links TRBV4-2 with TRBJ1-1, with TRBD1 matching 7 bases. Germline V gene sequence: CDR1 LGHNA, CDR2 YNFKEQ. CDR3 length: 15 residues. Unmatched junction bases numbered 2, after V lost 0 bases and J lost 1 base. CDR3 nucleotides: TGTGCCAGCAGCCAAGAGACAGGGTCGAACACTGAAGCTTTCTTT. The encoded protein is CASSQETGSNTEAFF.

This clonotype was detected many times. The J gene is TRBJ1-6, the V gene TRBV4-1, with TRBD1 as a possible D gene (6 bases). Between the trimmed V and J ends, which lost 0 bases and 5 bases, there was a span of 14 bases. This CDR3 is built from 17 residues. Germline V gene sequence: CDR1 MGHRA, CDR2 YSYEKL. CDR3 residues: CASSQEGDTENNSPLHF. The CDR3 DNA follows: TGCGCCAGCAGCCAAGAGGGGGACACCGAAAATAATTCACCCCTCCACTTT.

This clonotype was found many times. CDR3 loop: CASSRQAEVSYEQYF. The CDR3 bases are TGTGCCAGCTCGCGACAGGCAGAAGTCTCCTACGAGCAGTACTTC. The chain couples TRBV18 to TRBJ2-7, with a weak D call TRBD1 (6 bases). Trimming pared 6 bases from V and 0 bases from J, leaving 15 bases between. Germline assignment: CDR1 KGHSH and CDR2 LQKENI. The CDR3 spans 15 residues. The full variable domain, in which reference TRBV18 and TRBJ2-7 provide the parts outside the CDR3, is NAGVMQNPRHLVRRRGQEARLRCSPMKGHSHVYWYRQLPEEGLKFMVYLQKENIIDESGMPKERFSAEFPKEGPSILRIQQVVRGDSAAYFCASSRQAEVSYEQYFGPGTRLTVT.

This clonotype appeared many times. The chain is built from TRBV18 and TRBJ1-1; tentative D call: TRBD1 (5 bases). The V and J ends lost 3 bases and 5 bases respectively, with 7 bases between them. The CDR3 is made up of 12 amino acids. Germline V gene lookup returns CDR1 KGHSH and CDR2 LQKENI. CDR3 protein: CASSPGRTEAFF. The CDR3 region has the DNA TGTGCCAGCTCACCGGGGCGGACTGAAGCTTTCTTT. The whole variable domain, filled in from reference TRBV18 and TRBJ1-1, reads NAGVMQNPRHLVRRRGQEARLRCSPMKGHSHVYWYRQLPEEGLKFMVYLQKENIIDESGMPKERFSAEFPKEGPSILRIQQVVRGDSAAYFCASSPGRTEAFFGQGTRLTVV.

This clonotype was counted ten times or more. In nucleotides, the CDR3 is TGTGCCAGCAGCTTAGAAGCCGGGGATGGTGAAAAACTGTTTTTT. It translates to CASSLEAGDGEKLFF. J is TRBJ1-4 and V is TRBV7-6; D call uncertain. The V end lost 1 base, the J end lost 7 bases, and 13 bases lay between the germline ends. The length of the CDR3 is 15 residues. In germline, CDR1 is SGHVS, CDR2 FNYEAQ.

This clonotype was recorded many times. The chain employs TRBV5-1 and TRBJ2-3, with TRBD2 identical over 9 bases. The V gene's germline CDR1 is SGHRS and CDR2 YFSETQ. The trim removed 4 bases at V and 4 bases at J, leaving 1 base unmatched. The length of the CDR3 is 13 residues. CDR3 amino acids: CASSQRGADTQYF. The DNA for the CDR3 is TGCGCCAGCAGCCAGCGGGGGGCAGATACGCAGTATTTT.

This clonotype was recorded at least ten times. CDR3: CASSQSGRNTEAFF. CDR3 sequence (DNA): TGTGCCAGCAGCCAATCGGGCAGGAACACTGAAGCTTTCTTT. The chain recombines TRBV16 with TRBJ1-1; D unclear. Germline loops: CDR1 KGHSY, CDR2 FQNENV. The CDR3 covers 14 residues. V was cut by 0 bases and J by 1 base, with 6 bases left in between.

This clonotype was seen many times. Here the CDR3 reads CATQPQGADTQYF. CDR3 DNA sequence: TGTGCCACCCAGCCCCAGGGAGCAGATACGCAGTATTTT. The chain employs TRBV27 and TRBJ2-3, with D perhaps given as TRBD1 or TRBD2 (5 bases each). The germline V and J ends were trimmed by 10 bases and 4 bases, with 15 bases remaining between them. The CDR3 consists of 13 residues. Per the germline V gene, CDR1 is MNHEY and CDR2 is SMNVEV (reference sequence).

This clonotype has more than one count but fewer than ten. The chain joins TRBV19 to TRBJ2-4; D not certain. The germline V gene encodes CDR1 LNHDA and CDR2 SQIVND (reference sequence). This CDR3 comprises 16 residues. V was cut by 4 bases and J by 1 base, with 14 bases left in between. The CDR3 nucleotides read TGTGCCAGTAGTACACCCGCCCTTGGGGCCAAAAACATTCAGTACTTC. Translation gives CASSTPALGAKNIQYF.

This clonotype appeared a few times. The rearrangement uses TRBV20-1 and TRBJ2-5; no clear D gene. Trimming pared 5 bases from V and 6 bases from J, leaving 13 bases between. The CDR3 is 12 amino acids. Germline V gene lookup returns CDR1 DFQATT and CDR2 SNEGSKA (reference sequence). CDR3 nucleotide sequence: TGCAGTGCTCCACCCGGGCTCCAGACCCAGTACTTC. Translated: CSAPPGLQTQYF.